These T cell receptor beta chains were read from a single sample in a study of T cells expressing NK-cell markers. Each CDR3 protein gets one entry in TCRdb, which reprocessed the 5' RACE reads and gives no DNA. Its clone listing holds 150,000 to 160,000 distinct CDR3 sequences. Sequencing was carried out using blood T cells: a sorted CD56 or NKG2C T cell subset, CD4+ or CD8+ T cells, or bulk PBMC T cells (not recorded which). Receptor source: a woman aged 45 to 65 in good health. CDR3s include the opening cysteine and the closing phenylalanine or tryptophan. For some rows the clone size is stated as once, few or many, or as a class when expanded; others skip it.

cdr3_aa: CASSISAGKHEQYF
v_call: TRBV19
j_call: TRBJ2-7
clone_size: NA

cdr3_aa: CASSRGASSYNEQFF
v_call: TRBV7-7
j_call: TRBJ2-1
clone_size: NA

cdr3_aa: CASSQLTGAKWNQPQHF
v_call: TRBV4-1
j_call: TRBJ1-5
clone_size: NA

cdr3_aa: CASSLSLPSRTGNSPLHF
v_call: TRBV27
j_call: TRBJ1-6
clone_size: NA

cdr3_aa: CASSSYPGTSGANTGELFF
v_call: TRBV27
j_call: TRBJ2-2
clone_size: NA

cdr3_aa: CSVAEEWDLSYEQYF
v_call: TRBV29-1
j_call: TRBJ2-7
clone_size: NA

cdr3_aa: CASNQGLGNQPQHF
v_call: TRBV12-3/TRBV12-4
j_call: TRBJ1-5
clone_size: NA

cdr3_aa: CASSLLRTAGRVWLQFF
v_call: TRBV12-3/TRBV12-4
j_call: TRBJ2-1
clone_size: NA

cdr3_aa: CASSPSPDKTYGYTF
v_call: TRBV2
j_call: TRBJ1-2
clone_size: NA

cdr3_aa: CASSYSGQGLVYEQYF
v_call: TRBV6-5
j_call: TRBJ2-7
clone_size: NA

cdr3_aa: CASSYADRGNQPQHF
v_call: TRBV7-9
j_call: TRBJ1-5
clone_size: NA

cdr3_aa: CASSYSNPAPGDIQYF
v_call: TRBV6-5
j_call: TRBJ2-4
clone_size: NA

cdr3_aa: CASSRRGQVSSKPQHF
v_call: TRBV18
j_call: TRBJ1-5
clone_size: NA

cdr3_aa: CASSAAGAYNEQFF
v_call: TRBV7-7
j_call: TRBJ2-1
clone_size: NA

cdr3_aa: CASSQLPGSDDEQFF
v_call: TRBV12-3/TRBV12-4
j_call: TRBJ2-1
clone_size: NA

cdr3_aa: CAISEWRETTDTQYF
v_call: TRBV10-3
j_call: TRBJ2-3
clone_size: NA

cdr3_aa: CATSGYGYNEQFF
v_call: TRBV24-1
j_call: TRBJ2-1
clone_size: NA

cdr3_aa: CASSLVRVQWFF
v_call: TRBV5-1
j_call: TRBJ2-1
clone_size: NA

cdr3_aa: CASSQELAANTGELFF
v_call: TRBV14
j_call: TRBJ2-2
clone_size: NA

cdr3_aa: CASSLLSGRFTNTGELFF
v_call: TRBV19
j_call: TRBJ2-2
clone_size: large

cdr3_aa: CASSQASGVETQYF
v_call: TRBV14
j_call: TRBJ2-5
clone_size: NA

cdr3_aa: CASSTRTATGELFF
v_call: TRBV6-2/TRBV6-3
j_call: TRBJ2-2
clone_size: NA

cdr3_aa: CASSLISDRGHEQFF
v_call: TRBV12-3/TRBV12-4
j_call: TRBJ2-1
clone_size: NA

cdr3_aa: CASGPGREQFF
v_call: TRBV12-3/TRBV12-4
j_call: TRBJ2-1
clone_size: NA

cdr3_aa: CASSLTLGTVNTEAFF
v_call: TRBV5-1
j_call: TRBJ1-1
clone_size: NA

cdr3_aa: CASSVLLMGEQFF
v_call: TRBV7-9
j_call: TRBJ2-1
clone_size: NA

cdr3_aa: CASSQGTSGSGETQYF
v_call: TRBV3-1
j_call: TRBJ2-5
clone_size: NA

cdr3_aa: CASSPFSLGSYNEQFF
v_call: TRBV12-3/TRBV12-4
j_call: TRBJ2-1
clone_size: NA